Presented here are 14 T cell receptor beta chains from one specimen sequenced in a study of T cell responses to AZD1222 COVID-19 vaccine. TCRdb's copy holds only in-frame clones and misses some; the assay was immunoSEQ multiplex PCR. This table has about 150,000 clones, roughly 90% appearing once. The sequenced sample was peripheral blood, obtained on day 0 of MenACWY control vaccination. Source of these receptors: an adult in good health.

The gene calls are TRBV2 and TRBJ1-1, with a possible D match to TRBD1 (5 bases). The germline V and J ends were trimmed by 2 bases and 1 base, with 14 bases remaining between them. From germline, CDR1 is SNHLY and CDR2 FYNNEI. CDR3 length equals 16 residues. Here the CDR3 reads CASSERAFTGNTEAFF. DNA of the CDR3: TGTGCCAGCAGTGAAAGGGCCTTCACAGGGAACACTGAAGCTTTCTTT.

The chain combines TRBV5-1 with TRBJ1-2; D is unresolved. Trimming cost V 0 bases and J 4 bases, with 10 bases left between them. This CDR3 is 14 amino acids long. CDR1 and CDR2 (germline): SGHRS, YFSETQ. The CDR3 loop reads CASSLGLQTYGYTF. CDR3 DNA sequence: TGCGCCAGCAGCTTGGGGCTCCAGACCTATGGCTACACCTTC.

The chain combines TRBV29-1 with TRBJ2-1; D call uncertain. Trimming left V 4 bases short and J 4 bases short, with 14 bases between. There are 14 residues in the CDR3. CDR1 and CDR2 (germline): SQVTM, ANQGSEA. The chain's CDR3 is CSVARTDLYNEQFF. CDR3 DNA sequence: TGCAGCGTTGCCCGGACGGACCTATACAATGAGCAGTTCTTC.

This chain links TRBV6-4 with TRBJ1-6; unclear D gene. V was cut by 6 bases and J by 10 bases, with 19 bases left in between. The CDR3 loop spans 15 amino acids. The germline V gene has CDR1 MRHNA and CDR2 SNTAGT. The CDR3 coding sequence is TGTGCCAGCAGAGGAACAGTATCACCCCCCTCACCCCTCCACTTT. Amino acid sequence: CASRGTVSPPSPLHF.

The CDR3 DNA is TGCAGTGCTAGTTTAGGGCTTGTCGGCACTGAAGCTTTCTTT. Translating it yields CSASLGLVGTEAFF. This chain connects TRBV20-1 to TRBJ1-1; D is uncertain. CDR3 length equals 14 residues. CDR1 is DFQATT, CDR2 SNEGSKA, per germline (reference sequence). V was pared by 3 bases and J by 4 bases, with 15 bases between.

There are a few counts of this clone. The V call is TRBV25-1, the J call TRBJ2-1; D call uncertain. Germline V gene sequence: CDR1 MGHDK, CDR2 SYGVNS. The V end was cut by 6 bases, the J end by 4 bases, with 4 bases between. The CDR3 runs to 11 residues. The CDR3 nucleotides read TGTGCCAGCAGCGATTACAATGAGCAGTTCTTC. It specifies CASSDYNEQFF.

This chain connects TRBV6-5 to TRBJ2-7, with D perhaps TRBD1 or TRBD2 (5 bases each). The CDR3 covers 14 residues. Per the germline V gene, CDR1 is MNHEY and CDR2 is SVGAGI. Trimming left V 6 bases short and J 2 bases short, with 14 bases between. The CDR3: CASSRAGTTYEQYF. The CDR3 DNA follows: TGTGCCAGCAGCAGAGCCGGGACCACCTACGAGCAGTACTTC.

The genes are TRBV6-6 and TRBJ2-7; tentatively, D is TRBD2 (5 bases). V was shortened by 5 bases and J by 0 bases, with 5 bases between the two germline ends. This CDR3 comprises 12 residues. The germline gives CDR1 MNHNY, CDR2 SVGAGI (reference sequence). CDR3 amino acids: CASSGSSYEQYV. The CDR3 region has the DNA TGTGCCAGCAGTGGGAGCTCCTACGAGCAGTACGTC.

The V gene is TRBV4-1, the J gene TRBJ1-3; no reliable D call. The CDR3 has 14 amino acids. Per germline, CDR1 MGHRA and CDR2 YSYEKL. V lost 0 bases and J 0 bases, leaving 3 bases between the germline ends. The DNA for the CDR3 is TGCGCCAGCAGCCAAGATCGCTCTGGAAACACCATATATTTT. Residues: CASSQDRSGNTIYF.

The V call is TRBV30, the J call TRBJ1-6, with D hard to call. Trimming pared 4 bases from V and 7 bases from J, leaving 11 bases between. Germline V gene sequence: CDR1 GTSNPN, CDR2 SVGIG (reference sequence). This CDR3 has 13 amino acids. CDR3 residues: CAWMFGENSPLHF. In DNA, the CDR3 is TGTGCCTGGATGTTTGGGGAAAATTCACCCCTCCACTTT.

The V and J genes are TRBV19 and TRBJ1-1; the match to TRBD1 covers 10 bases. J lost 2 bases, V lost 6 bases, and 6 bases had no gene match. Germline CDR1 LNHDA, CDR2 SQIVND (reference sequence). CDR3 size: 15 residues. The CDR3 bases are TGTGCCAGTAGGAGACAGGGGGCTCCAAACACTGAAGCTTTCTTT. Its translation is CASRRQGAPNTEAFF.

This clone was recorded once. The CDR3 DNA reads as TGTGCCAGTAGCTCGGACAGGGGGAACAATCAGCCCCAGCATTTT. Its translation: CASSSDRGNNQPQHF. The J gene is TRBJ1-5, the V gene TRBV19; 10 positions match TRBD1. Germline assignment: CDR1 LNHDA and CDR2 SQIVND (reference sequence). The CDR3 sequence is 15 residues long. With V trimmed by 6 bases and J by 3 bases, 5 bases remained unmatched.

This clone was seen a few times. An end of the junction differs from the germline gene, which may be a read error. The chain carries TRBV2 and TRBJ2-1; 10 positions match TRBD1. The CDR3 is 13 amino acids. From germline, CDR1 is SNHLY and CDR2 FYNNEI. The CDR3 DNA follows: TGTGCCAGCAGATGGAGGTGGGGACAGGGGAAGGTCTTC. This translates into CASRWRWGQGKVF.

The CDR3 region is CSASRVLGRLAGSRETQYF. The CDR3 DNA sequence: TGCAGTGCTAGTAGGGTCCTCGGAAGACTAGCGGGGTCGCGGGAGACCCAGTACTTC. The chain combines TRBV20-1 with TRBJ2-5, with 11 bases matching TRBD2. J was trimmed by 5 bases and V by 3 bases; bases with no gene match: 20. The CDR3 extends over 19 amino acids. Per germline, CDR1 DFQATT and CDR2 SNEGSKA (reference sequence).